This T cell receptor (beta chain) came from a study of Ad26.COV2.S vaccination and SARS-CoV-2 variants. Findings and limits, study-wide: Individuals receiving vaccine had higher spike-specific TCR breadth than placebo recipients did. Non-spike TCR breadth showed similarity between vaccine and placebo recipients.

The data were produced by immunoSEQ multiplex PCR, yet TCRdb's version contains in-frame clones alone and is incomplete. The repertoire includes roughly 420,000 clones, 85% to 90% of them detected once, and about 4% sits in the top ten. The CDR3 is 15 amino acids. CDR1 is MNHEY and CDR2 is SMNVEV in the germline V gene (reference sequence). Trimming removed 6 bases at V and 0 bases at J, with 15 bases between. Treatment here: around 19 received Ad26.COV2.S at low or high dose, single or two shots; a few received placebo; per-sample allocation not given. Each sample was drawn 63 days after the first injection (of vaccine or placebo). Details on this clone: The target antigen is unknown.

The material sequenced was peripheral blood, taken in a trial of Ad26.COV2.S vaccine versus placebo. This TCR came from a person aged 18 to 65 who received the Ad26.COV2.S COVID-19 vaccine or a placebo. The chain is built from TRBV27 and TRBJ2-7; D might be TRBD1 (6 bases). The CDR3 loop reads CASSLSTGTSYEQYF. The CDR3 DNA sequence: TGTGCCAGCAGCCTCTCCACAGGGACCTCCTACGAGCAGTACTTC.